Detailed here is one TCR beta chain. Antigen unknown. During the collection period, no donor immune events like infections were recorded. This record comes from a study of identifying expanded T cells in peripheral blood. The CDR3 extends over 8 amino acids. The V gene's germline CDR1 is DFQATT and CDR2 SNEGSKA (reference sequence). The V gene lost 8 bases and the J gene lost 4 bases, with 0 bases spanning the gap. Overall study results and limits: Variance in clone template counts between roughly two-week samples significantly increased with total template count across all healthy donors.

Assay used: immunoSEQ multiplex PCR; TCRdb lists only in-frame clones, some missing. The sample yields around 57,000 clones, about 90% seen once. The chain links TRBV20-1 to TRBJ2-1; D remains unclear. The sequenced sample consisted of blood. The sequence was obtained from a person aged 18 to 75 in good health. CDR3 loop: CSYNEQFF. CDR3 in DNA: TGCAGTTACAATGAGCAGTTCTTC.